The rows below give T cell receptor beta chains drawn from one sample of a study of regulatory T cells in long-lasting Graves disease. TCRdb processed the multiplex PCR reads anew with MiXCR; each CDR3 protein has one entry. The data contain 300,000 to 450,000 distinct CDR3 sequences, 15% to 18% of them singletons. The sequencing here drew on peripheral blood mononuclear cells (PBMCs), taken at new diagnosis, from a patient treated with antithyroid drugs. These receptors all come from a female donor with Graves disease. CDR3s include the opening cysteine and the closing phenylalanine or tryptophan. Each record gives: D gene, J gene, clone size, V gene, CDR3 protein, CDR3 DNA. A D gene is named only where the DNA matches it firmly. Part of the rows lack a size; the others show once, few, many or a class for expanded clones.

>TRBD2|TRBJ2-1|NA|TRBV7-9
CASSSKGLADYNEQFF
TGTGCCAGCAGCTCAAAAGGACTAGCGGACTACAATGAGCAGTTCTTC
>TRBD1|TRBJ1-4|many|TRBV7-9
CASSFEDRVTAKLFF
TGTGCCAGCAGCTTTGAGGACAGGGTAACAGCGAAACTGTTTTTT
>NA|TRBJ2-5|many|TRBV27
CASSSGVGETQYF
TGTGCCAGCAGTTCAGGGGTCGGGGAGACCCAGTACTTC
>TRBD1|TRBJ1-1|many|TRBV5-1
CASGTGRDYTEAFF
TGCGCCAGCGGGACAGGGCGAGATTACACTGAAGCTTTCTTT
>NA|TRBJ2-1|NA|TRBV6-8
CASTVGPFYNEQFF
TGTGCCAGCACGGTGGGACCTTTTTACAATGAGCAGTTCTTC
>NA|TRBJ1-1|many|TRBV5-1
CASSPRQVNTEAFF
TGCGCCAGCAGCCCCAGACAGGTTAACACTGAAGCTTTCTTT
>NA|TRBJ2-5|NA|TRBV20-1
CSAREENQETQYF
TGCAGTGCCAGAGAGGAGAATCAAGAGACCCAGTACTTC
>NA|TRBJ1-5|few|TRBV6-2/TRBV6-3
CASRGTSTSGAGGRNQPQHF
TGTGCCAGCAGAGGAACTTCGACTAGCGGGGCGGGGGGTCGCAATCAGCCCCAGCATTTT
>NA|TRBJ2-7|many|TRBV4-1
CASSQGRGIDYEQYF
TGCGCCAGCAGCCAAGGCAGGGGCATCGACTACGAGCAGTACTTC
>TRBD1|TRBJ2-1|many|TRBV12-3/TRBV12-4
CASSARGQGYNEQFF
TGTGCCAGCAGCGCGCGAGGACAGGGATACAATGAGCAGTTCTTC
>NA|TRBJ2-7|many|TRBV28
CAIVTGLEQYF
TGTGCCATTGTCACTGGCCTCGAGCAGTACTTC
>TRBD2|TRBJ2-1|many|TRBV7-6
CASSLVRREGLSEQFF
TGTGCCAGCAGCTTAGTTCGACGGGAGGGTCTTAGTGAGCAGTTCTTC
>TRBD1|TRBJ1-2|many|TRBV5-1
CASSLQGREGYTF
TGCGCCAGCAGCTTACAGGGGCGGGAAGGCTACACCTTC
>NA|TRBJ1-6|many|TRBV28
CASSPTGDSPLHF
TGTGCCAGCAGTCCTACAGGAGATTCACCCCTCCACTTT
>NA|TRBJ2-2|NA|TRBV4-1
CASSQGLRNTGELFF
TGCGCCAGCAGCCAAGGTCTTAGAAACACCGGGGAGCTGTTTTTT
>TRBD2|TRBJ2-4|few|TRBV11-2
CASSLEGLAGVLHF
TGTGCCAGCAGCTTAGAGGGACTAGCGGGAGTCTTGCACTTC
>TRBD1|TRBJ1-1|NA|TRBV2
CASSGQGAAEAFF
TGTGCCAGCAGCGGACAGGGAGCGGCTGAAGCTTTCTTT
>NA|TRBJ2-5|NA|TRBV12-3/TRBV12-4
CASTFRTPQETQYF
TGTGCCAGCACCTTTCGGACGCCCCAAGAGACCCAGTACTTC